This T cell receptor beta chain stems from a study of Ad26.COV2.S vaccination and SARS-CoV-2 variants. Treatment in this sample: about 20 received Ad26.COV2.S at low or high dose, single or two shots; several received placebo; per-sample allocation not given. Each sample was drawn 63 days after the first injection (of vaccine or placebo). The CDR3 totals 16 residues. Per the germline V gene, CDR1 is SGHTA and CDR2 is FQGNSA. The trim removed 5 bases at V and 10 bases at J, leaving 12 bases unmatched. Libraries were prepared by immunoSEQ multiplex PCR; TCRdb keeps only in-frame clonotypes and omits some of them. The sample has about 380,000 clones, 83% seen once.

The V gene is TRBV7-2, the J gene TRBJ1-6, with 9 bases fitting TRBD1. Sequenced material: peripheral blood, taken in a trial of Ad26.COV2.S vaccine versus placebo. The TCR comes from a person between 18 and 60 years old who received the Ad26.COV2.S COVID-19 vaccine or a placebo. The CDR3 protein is CASSARPGQGSSPLHF. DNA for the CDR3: TGTGCCAGCAGCGCCAGGCCGGGACAGGGAAGCTCACCCCTCCACTTT.